This TCR beta chain comes out of a study of T-cell memory formation after mild COVID-19. TCRdb re-analysed the 5' RACE reads in MiXCR, keeping a single row per CDR3 protein. The repertoire consists of roughly 350,000 distinct CDR3 sequences, with under 25% occurring once and the leading ten covering about an eighth. This clonotype occurred a few times. This CDR3 has 13 amino acids. From germline, CDR1 is MGHRA and CDR2 YSYEKL. V lost 4 bases to trimming and J lost 8 bases, with 12 bases between them. The TCR comes from an adult woman who had mild COVID-19 (a few samples of this study predate the infection). Cell type and time point are not known. The J gene is TRBJ2-1, the V gene TRBV4-1; D call uncertain. Input material: PBMCs or a T cell subset sorted from them (not recorded which). The CDR3 protein is CASSRIASDEQFF. Here the CDR3 DNA reads TGCGCCAGCAGCCGCATCGCAAGCGATGAGCAGTTCTTC.